The following is a T cell receptor (beta chain) sequence with its context. Authors' data handling: Reference gene primer amplification in the assay estimated nucleated cell counts. Clones were read by immunoSEQ multiplex PCR, and TCRdb kept only the in-frame ones, dropping some. V and J calls and clone size are those listed in that table; D and trimming were worked out from the DNA. The sample yields over 90,000 clones, 81% seen once. The germline gives CDR1 LGHDT, CDR2 YNNKEL (reference sequence). CDR3 size: 15 residues. V shed 4 bases and J 5 bases; nucleotides not matched to a gene: 8. Those enrolled in Seattle joined during active infection and were followed longitudinally afterward. The sample originates from a study of blood T cell repertoires in COVID-19. At the level of the study: The study drew acute and convalescent COVID-19 samples from the United States, Italy and Spain. The cDNA or gDNA used as material had been derived from T cells, B-cell-depleted T cells, or PBMCs.

V gene TRBV3-1 (or the pseudogene TRBV3-2) combines with J gene TRBJ1-2, with 9 bases matching TRBD1. Sequenced: peripheral blood. The clonotype was recovered from a man of 80 years or more with COVID-19, enrolled during active disease. In nucleotides, the CDR3 is TGTGCCAGCAGCCCGGGACAGGGAAGGGGATATGGCTACACCTTC. Translated, it gives CASSPGQGRGYGYTF.